The 20 T cell receptor beta chains presented below share a single source sample, sequenced in a study of shared clonotypes between healthy human individuals. Some clones are missing from TCRdb's copy, which holds only in-frame ones; the method was immunoSEQ multiplex PCR. The data contain some 2.1 million clones, about 95% of them singletons. Naive CD8 cells were CD45RO-negative, positively selected for CCR7, excluding terminally differentiated effector memory CD45RA+ cells. Sequences were obtained from naive CD8+ T cells sorted from blood. These receptors all come from a man aged 18 to 29 in good health.

Remarks on this clone: The sample carries other DNA sequences with the same CDR3. This chain links TRBV6-5 with TRBJ2-3; D tentatively reads TRBD1 or TRBD2 (5 bases each). CDR1 is MNHEY and CDR2 is SVGAGI in the germline V gene. V was cut by 0 bases and J by 0 bases, with 7 bases left in between. This CDR3 spans 15 amino acids. Here the CDR3 DNA reads TGTGCCAGCAGTTACTCCGGGACCAGCACAGATACGCAGTATTTT. Amino acids: CASSYSGTSTDTQYF.

The rearrangement uses TRBV4-1 and TRBJ2-3; 7 positions agree with TRBD2. The CDR3 has 15 residues. Germline V lookup: CDR1 MGHRA, CDR2 YSYEKL. Unmatched junction bases numbered 6, after V lost 0 bases and J lost 6 bases. Here the CDR3 reads CASSQDPRDYDTQYF. The CDR3 DNA reads TGCGCCAGCAGCCAAGACCCCCGGGACTACGATACGCAGTATTTT.

The rearrangement uses TRBV7-9 and TRBJ2-3, with TRBD1 identical over 9 bases. V lost 5 bases, J lost 10 bases, and 10 bases stayed unmatched. Germline V gene data show CDR1 as SEHNR and CDR2 as FQNEAQ (reference sequence). This CDR3 has 14 residues. The CDR3 region is CASSPTGGETSQYF. In nucleotides, the CDR3 is TGTGCCAGCAGCCCCACAGGGGGCGAAACCTCGCAGTATTTT.

The V call is TRBV18, the J call TRBJ1-2; D is uncertain. V was shortened by 3 bases and J by 3 bases, with 26 bases between the two germline ends. The CDR3 sequence is 19 residues long. Looked up from germline, CDR1 is KGHSH and CDR2 is LQKENI. CDR3 protein: CASSPTRGNDWSEDYGYTF. CDR3 bases: TGTGCCAGCTCACCTACCCGAGGGAACGACTGGAGCGAGGACTATGGCTACACCTTC.

The chain employs TRBV6-5 and TRBJ1-6, with D uncertain. The V end lost 2 bases, the J end lost 9 bases, and 14 bases lay between the germline ends. Per germline, CDR1 MNHEY and CDR2 SVGAGI. The CDR3 covers 15 residues. The DNA of the CDR3 is TGTGCCAGCAGTTACCCGTCGGGTGGTACTTCACCCCTCCACTTT. This sequence encodes CASSYPSGGTSPLHF.

The CDR3 is CASRSRSYNEQFF. The CDR3, as DNA: TGCGCCAGCAGATCTAGGTCCTACAATGAGCAGTTCTTC. The genes are TRBV5-1 and TRBJ2-1; D unresolved. V lost 5 bases, J lost 1 base, and 7 bases lay in between. CDR1 SGHRS and CDR2 YFSETQ come from the germline V gene. This CDR3 spans 13 amino acids.

Comment on this clone: One end of the junction is discordant with germline, which a read error may explain. The chain combines TRBV6-5 with TRBJ2-7; 8 bases align to TRBD2. Germline values: CDR1 MNHEY, CDR2 SVGAGI. CDR3 length: 15 amino acids. This chain's CDR3 is CASSYSAGGGYERYF. CDR3 coding DNA: TGTGCCAGCAGTTACTCGGCGGGAGGAGGATACGAGCGGTACTTC.

V and J are TRBV27 and TRBJ2-7; TRBD1 agrees at 10 bases. V dropped 6 bases and J dropped 5; count of bases not matched to a gene: 10. CDR1 is MNHEY and CDR2 is SMNVEV in the germline V gene (reference sequence). This CDR3 is 15 amino acids long. Here the CDR3 DNA reads TGTGCCAGCAGCATTGGGACAGGGGCTTTCGACGAGCAGTACTTC. It codes for CASSIGTGAFDEQYF.

The V gene is TRBV30, the J gene TRBJ2-5, with 13 bases aligning to TRBD2. The CDR3 runs 17 residues. The germline CDR1 and CDR2 sequences are GTSNPN and SVGIG (reference sequence). Germline trimming cut 0 bases from V and 2 bases from J; bases unmatched to any gene: 6. The CDR3 protein is CAWSVVLAGGPQETQYF. In DNA form, the CDR3 reads TGTGCCTGGAGTGTCGTACTAGCGGGGGGGCCACAAGAGACCCAGTACTTC.

The chain carries TRBV27 and TRBJ2-1; TRBD2 matches 9 bases. Trimming took 5 bases from V and 6 from J; bases not matched to a gene: 8. The CDR3 runs 15 residues. Germline V CDR1 and CDR2: MNHEY, SMNVEV (reference sequence). DNA for the CDR3: TGTGCCAGCAGTCTCCCAGGGACTAGCTTCAATGAGCAGTTCTTC. Its translation is CASSLPGTSFNEQFF.

J is TRBJ2-7 and V is TRBV15; the match to TRBD2 covers 7 bases. CDR1 and CDR2 from the germline V gene are LNHNV and YYDKDF (reference sequence). The CDR3 totals 15 residues. V lost 0 bases to trimming and J lost 5 bases; unmatched junction nucleotides: 7. The CDR3 loop is CATSRDPGTTNEQYF. The DNA for the CDR3 is TGTGCCACCAGCAGAGACCCCGGGACTACCAACGAGCAGTACTTC.

This clone was seen just once. The rearrangement uses TRBV7-2 and TRBJ2-5; 8 bases fit TRBD2. J was trimmed by 4 bases and V by 5 bases; bases with no gene match: 15. Germline V gene data show CDR1 as SGHTA and CDR2 as FQGNSA. The CDR3 is 17 amino acids. The CDR3 sequence: CASSPPAGGVLGETQYF. CDR3 in DNA: TGTGCCAGCAGCCCCCCCGCGGGGGGAGTTTTAGGAGAGACCCAGTACTTC.

Regarding this clone: Other nucleotide sequences from this sample produce the same CDR3. The chain combines TRBV30 with TRBJ1-1; 7 bases align to TRBD1. This CDR3 contains 13 residues. Looked up from germline, CDR1 is GTSNPN and CDR2 is SVGIG (reference sequence). The V gene end was trimmed by 3 bases and the J gene end by 0 bases; junction bases not matched to a gene: 1. CDR3 nucleotides: TGTGCCTGGAGCGGGACAGTGAACACTGAAGCTTTCTTT. Translating gives CAWSGTVNTEAFF.

J is TRBJ2-2 and V is TRBV10-1, with 9 positions matching TRBD2. The CDR3 is 19 amino acids. After removal of 3 bases from V and 4 bases from J, the junction contained 15 bases not matched to a gene. Per the germline V gene, CDR1 is WNHNN and CDR2 is SYGVQD (reference sequence). The DNA of the CDR3 is TGCGCCAGCAGTGACTTCTTAGCGGGAGATTTTCGGGGCACCGGGGAGCTGTTTTTT. This encodes CASSDFLAGDFRGTGELFF.

The count of this clone is one. This CDR3 fails to terminate in the conserved phenylalanine or tryptophan, so it likely reflects a read error. The chain couples TRBV6-1 to TRBJ1-6, with a tentative D call TRBD1 (6 bases). Trimming removed 1 base from V and 7 bases from J, with 17 bases in between. The CDR3 contains 17 residues. Germline CDR1 and CDR2: MNHNS and SASEGT. CDR3 residues: CASSEVVSDSENSPLHL. CDR3 DNA: TGTGCCAGCAGTGAAGTAGTTTCGGACAGTGAGAATTCACCCCTCCACCTT.

The chain recombines TRBV5-1 with TRBJ1-1, with a possible D match to TRBD1 (6 bases). From germline, CDR1 is SGHRS and CDR2 YFSETQ. Trimming took off 4 bases at V and 0 bases at J, with 10 bases between the two ends. This CDR3 has 14 amino acids. Here the CDR3 DNA reads TGCGCCAGCAGCCAAGGGGGGGTGAACACTGAAGCTTTCTTT. It codes for CASSQGGVNTEAFF.

The V gene is TRBV13, the J gene TRBJ2-5; possibly TRBD2 for D (5 bases). The DNA end favors TRBJ2-7, so the J call may be wrong. The CDR3 has 15 residues. In germline, CDR1 is PRHDT, CDR2 FYEKMQ (reference sequence). The CDR3 DNA is TGTGCCAGCAGCTTAGGGGAGGAGGCCTCCTACGAGCAGTACTTC. It translates to CASSLGEEASYEQYF.

The chain recombines TRBV6-4 with TRBJ2-1; D is unclear. The CDR3 runs to 15 residues. Germline CDR1 MRHNA, CDR2 SNTAGT. The ends were cut back, 4 bases at V and 0 bases at J, with 10 bases in the middle. This CDR3 reads CASSALASSYNEQFF. CDR3 coding DNA: TGTGCCAGCAGTGCCCTGGCTAGCTCCTACAATGAGCAGTTCTTC.

This chain uses TRBV18 with TRBJ2-5, with a weak D call TRBD1 (6 bases). From germline, CDR1 is KGHSH and CDR2 LQKENI. Trimming took off 1 base at V and 4 bases at J, with 16 bases between the two ends. The CDR3 runs 16 residues. CDR3 amino acids: CASSPLLGAARETQYF. The CDR3, as DNA: TGTGCCAGCTCACCACTACTGGGGGCCGCCCGAGAGACCCAGTACTTC. The variable domain in full, with the rest retrieved from reference TRBV18 and TRBJ2-5, is NAGVMQNPRHLVRRRGQEARLRCSPMKGHSHVYWYRQLPEEGLKFMVYLQKENIIDESGMPKERFSAEFPKEGPSILRIQQVVRGDSAAYFCASSPLLGAARETQYFGPGTRLLVL.

The chain couples TRBV5-6 to TRBJ2-1; D perhaps matches TRBD2 (7 bases). The germline V and J ends were trimmed by 0 bases and 4 bases, with 11 bases remaining between them. Germline CDR1 is SGHDT and CDR2 is YYEEEE. This CDR3 is built from 15 residues. CDR3 coding DNA: TGTGCCAGCAGCTTGGCGGGGGGCCTATACAATGAGCAGTTCTTC. Its protein product is CASSLAGGLYNEQFF.